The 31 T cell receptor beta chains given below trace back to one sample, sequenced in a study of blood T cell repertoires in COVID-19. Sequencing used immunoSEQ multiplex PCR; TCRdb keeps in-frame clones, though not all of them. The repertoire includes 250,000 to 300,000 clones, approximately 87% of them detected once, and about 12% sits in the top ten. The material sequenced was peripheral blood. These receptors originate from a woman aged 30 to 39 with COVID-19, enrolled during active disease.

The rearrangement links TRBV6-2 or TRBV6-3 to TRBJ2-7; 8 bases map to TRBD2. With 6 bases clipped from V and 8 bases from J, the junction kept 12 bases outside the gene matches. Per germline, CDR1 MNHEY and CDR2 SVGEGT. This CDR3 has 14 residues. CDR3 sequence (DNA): TGTGCCAGCAGCCGCGGACTAGCTAGTTTGAAGCAGTACTTC. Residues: CASSRGLASLKQYF.

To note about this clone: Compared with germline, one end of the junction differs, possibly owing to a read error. DNA for the CDR3: TGCGCCAGCAGACACGGACTAGCGGGGGACCAAGGGACCCAGTACTTC. Translation: CASRHGLAGDQGTQYF. This chain connects TRBV5-1 to TRBJ2-5; 13 bases map to TRBD2. Germline CDR1 SGHRS, CDR2 YFSETQ. The CDR3 sequence is 16 residues long.

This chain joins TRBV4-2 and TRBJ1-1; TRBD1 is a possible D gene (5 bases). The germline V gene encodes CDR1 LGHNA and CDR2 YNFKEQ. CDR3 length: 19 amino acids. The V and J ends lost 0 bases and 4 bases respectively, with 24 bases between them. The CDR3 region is CASSQDQRARNWGGTEAFF. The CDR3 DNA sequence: TGTGCCAGCAGCCAAGATCAAAGGGCTCGCAACTGGGGGGGCACTGAAGCTTTCTTT.

The CDR3 DNA sequence: TGTGCCAGCGTTCATGGGGGGGGCGCCCTCAATGAGCAGTTCTTC. Amino acid sequence: CASVHGGGALNEQFF. The chain combines TRBV6-6 with TRBJ2-1, with a possible D match to TRBD2 (7 bases). From germline, CDR1 is MNHNY and CDR2 SVGAGI (reference sequence). The V end lost 8 bases, the J end lost 6 bases, and 20 bases lay between the germline ends. The CDR3 is 15 amino acids.

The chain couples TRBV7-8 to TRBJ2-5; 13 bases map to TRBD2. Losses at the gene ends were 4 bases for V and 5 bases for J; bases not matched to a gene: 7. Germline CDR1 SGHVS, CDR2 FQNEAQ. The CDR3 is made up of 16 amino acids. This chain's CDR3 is CASSSRTSGGQETQYF. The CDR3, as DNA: TGTGCCAGCAGCTCCCGGACTAGCGGGGGACAGGAGACCCAGTACTTC.

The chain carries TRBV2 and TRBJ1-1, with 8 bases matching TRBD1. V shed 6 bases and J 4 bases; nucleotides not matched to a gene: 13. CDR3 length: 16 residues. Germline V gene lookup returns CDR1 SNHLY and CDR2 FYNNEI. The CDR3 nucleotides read TGTGCCAGCAGACTTACAGGGGGAGGGAGGACCACTGAAGCTTTCTTT. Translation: CASRLTGGGRTTEAFF. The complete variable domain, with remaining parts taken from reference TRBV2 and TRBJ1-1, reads EPEVTQTPSHQVTQMGQEVILRCVPISNHLYFYWYRQILGQKVEFLVSFYNNEISEKSEIFDDQFSVERPDGSNFTLKIRSTKLEDSAMYFCASRLTGGGRTTEAFFGQGTRLTVV.

Written as DNA, the CDR3 is TGCAGCCCCGTGGGGGTCGGGGGGGGAGAGACCCAGTACTTC. This encodes CSPVGVGGGETQYF. This rearrangement joins TRBV29-1 to TRBJ2-5; 8 nucleotides align to TRBD2. CDR1 is SQVTM and CDR2 is ANQGSEA in the germline V gene. The CDR3 loop spans 14 amino acids. J lost 4 bases, V lost 8 bases, and 12 bases had no gene match.

The CDR3 reads CASSLTGHNNEKLFF. The CDR3, as DNA: TGTGCCAGCAGCCTTACCGGACACAATAATGAAAAACTGTTTTTT. The chain recombines TRBV14 with TRBJ1-4; a weak D match, TRBD1 (5 bases). Between the trimmed V and J ends, which lost 4 bases and 4 bases, there was a span of 13 bases. Germline lookup yields CDR1 SGHDN and CDR2 FVKESK. The CDR3 has 15 residues.

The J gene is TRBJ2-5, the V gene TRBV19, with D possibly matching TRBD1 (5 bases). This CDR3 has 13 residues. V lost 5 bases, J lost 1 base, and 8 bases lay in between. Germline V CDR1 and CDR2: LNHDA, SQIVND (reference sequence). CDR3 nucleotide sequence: TGTGCCAGTAGTCAGGGCCTCCAAGAGACCCAGTACTTC. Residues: CASSQGLQETQYF.

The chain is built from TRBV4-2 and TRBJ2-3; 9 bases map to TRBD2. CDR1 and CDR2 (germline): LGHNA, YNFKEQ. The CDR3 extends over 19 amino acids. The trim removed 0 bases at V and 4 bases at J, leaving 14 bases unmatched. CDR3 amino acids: CASSQDHNPRGGRPDTQYF. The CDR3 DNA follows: TGTGCCAGCAGCCAAGACCATAACCCGCGGGGGGGCCGCCCAGATACGCAGTATTTT.

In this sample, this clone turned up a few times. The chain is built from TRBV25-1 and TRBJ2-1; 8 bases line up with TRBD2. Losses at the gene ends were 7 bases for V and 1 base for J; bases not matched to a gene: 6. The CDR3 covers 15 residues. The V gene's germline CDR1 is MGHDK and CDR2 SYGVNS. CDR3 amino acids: CASIAGPGSYNEQFF. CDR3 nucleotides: TGTGCCAGCATAGCGGGGCCGGGGTCCTACAATGAGCAGTTCTTC.

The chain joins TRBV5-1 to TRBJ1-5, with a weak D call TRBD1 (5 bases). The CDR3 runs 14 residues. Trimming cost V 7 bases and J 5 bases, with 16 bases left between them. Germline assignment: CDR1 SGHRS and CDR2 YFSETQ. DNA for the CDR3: TGCGCCAGCCCCCCGACAGTTCCCCATCAGCCCCAGCATTTT. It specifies CASPPTVPHQPQHF. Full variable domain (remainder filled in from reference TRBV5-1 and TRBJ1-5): KAGVTQTPRYLIKTRGQQVTLSCSPISGHRSVSWYQQTPGQGLQFLFEYFSETQRNKGNFPGRFSGRQFSNSRSEMNVSTLELGDSALYLCASPPTVPHQPQHFGDGTRLSIL.

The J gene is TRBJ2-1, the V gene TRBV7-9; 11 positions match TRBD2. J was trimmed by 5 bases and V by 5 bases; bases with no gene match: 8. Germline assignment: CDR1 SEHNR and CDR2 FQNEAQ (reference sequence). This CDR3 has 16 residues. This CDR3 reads CASSPISGGANNEQFF. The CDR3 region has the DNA TGTGCCAGCAGCCCTATTAGCGGGGGGGCCAACAATGAGCAGTTCTTC.

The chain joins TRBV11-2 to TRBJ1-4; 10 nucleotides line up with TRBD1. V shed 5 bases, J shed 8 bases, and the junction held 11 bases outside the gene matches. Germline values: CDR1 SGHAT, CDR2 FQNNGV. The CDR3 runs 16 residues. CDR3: CASSLIPGQGTEKLFF. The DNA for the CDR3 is TGTGCCAGCAGCCTTATCCCGGGACAGGGGACAGAAAAACTGTTTTTT.

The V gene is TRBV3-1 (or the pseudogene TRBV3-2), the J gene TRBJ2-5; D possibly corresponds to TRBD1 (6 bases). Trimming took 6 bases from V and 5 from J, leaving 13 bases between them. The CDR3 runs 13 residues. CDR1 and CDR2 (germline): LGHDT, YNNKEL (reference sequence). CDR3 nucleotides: TGTGCCAGCAGACAGAGGCAGGGGGAGACCCAGTACTTC. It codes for CASRQRQGETQYF.

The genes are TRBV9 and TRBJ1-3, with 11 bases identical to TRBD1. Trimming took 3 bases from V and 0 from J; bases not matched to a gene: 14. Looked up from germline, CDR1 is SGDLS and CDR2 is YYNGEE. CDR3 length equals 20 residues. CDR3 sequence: CASSASIGGQGGFSGNTIYF. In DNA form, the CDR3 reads TGTGCCAGCAGCGCATCGATTGGGGGACAGGGGGGTTTCTCTGGAAACACCATATATTTT.

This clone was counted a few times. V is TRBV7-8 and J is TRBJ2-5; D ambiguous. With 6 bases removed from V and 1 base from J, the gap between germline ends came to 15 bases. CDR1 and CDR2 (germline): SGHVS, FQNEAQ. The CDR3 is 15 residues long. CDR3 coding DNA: TGTGCCAGCAGGAAGTACTCAGGATTCCAAGAGACCCAGTACTTC. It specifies CASRKYSGFQETQYF.

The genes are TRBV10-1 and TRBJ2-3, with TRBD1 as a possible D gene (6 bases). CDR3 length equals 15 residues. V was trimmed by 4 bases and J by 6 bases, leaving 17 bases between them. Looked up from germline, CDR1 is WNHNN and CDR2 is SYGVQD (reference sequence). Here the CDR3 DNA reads TGCGCCAGCAGTGGAGGACAGTACCTCGTGGATACGCAGTATTTT. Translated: CASSGGQYLVDTQYF.

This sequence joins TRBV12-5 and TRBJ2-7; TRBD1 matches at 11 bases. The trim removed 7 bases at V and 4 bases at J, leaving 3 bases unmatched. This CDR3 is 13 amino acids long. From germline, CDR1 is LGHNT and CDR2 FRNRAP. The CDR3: CASDRDRGYEQYF. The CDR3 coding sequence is TGTGCTAGTGACCGGGACAGGGGGTACGAGCAGTACTTC.

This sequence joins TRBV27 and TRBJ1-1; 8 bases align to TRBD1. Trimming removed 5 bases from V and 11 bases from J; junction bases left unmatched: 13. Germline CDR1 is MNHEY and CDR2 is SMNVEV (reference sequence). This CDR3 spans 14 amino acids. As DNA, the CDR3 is TGTGCCAGCAGTACCACCCCCAGGGGGCCGGAGGCTTTCTTT. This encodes CASSTTPRGPEAFF.

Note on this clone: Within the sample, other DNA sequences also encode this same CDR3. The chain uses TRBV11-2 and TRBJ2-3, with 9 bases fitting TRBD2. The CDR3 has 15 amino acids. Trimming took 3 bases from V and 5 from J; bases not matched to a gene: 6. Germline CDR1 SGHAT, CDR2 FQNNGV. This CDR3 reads CASSFGGGAGDTQYF. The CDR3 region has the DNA TGTGCCAGCAGCTTCGGCGGGGGGGCCGGAGATACGCAGTATTTT.

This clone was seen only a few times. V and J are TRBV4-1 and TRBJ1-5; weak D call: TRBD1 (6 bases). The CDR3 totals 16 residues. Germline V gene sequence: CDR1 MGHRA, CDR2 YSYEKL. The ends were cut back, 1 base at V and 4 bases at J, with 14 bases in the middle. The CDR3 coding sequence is TGCGCCAGCAGCCAAGTCTGGGACATAGCTAATCAGCCCCAGCATTTT. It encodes CASSQVWDIANQPQHF.

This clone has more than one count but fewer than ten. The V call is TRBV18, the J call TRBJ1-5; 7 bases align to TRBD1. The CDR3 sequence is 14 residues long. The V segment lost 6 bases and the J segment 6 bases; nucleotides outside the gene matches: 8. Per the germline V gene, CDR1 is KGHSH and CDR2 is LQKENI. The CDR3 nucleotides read TGTGCCAGCTCTCACAGGGGTACGGGTCAGCCCCAGCATTTT. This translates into CASSHRGTGQPQHF.

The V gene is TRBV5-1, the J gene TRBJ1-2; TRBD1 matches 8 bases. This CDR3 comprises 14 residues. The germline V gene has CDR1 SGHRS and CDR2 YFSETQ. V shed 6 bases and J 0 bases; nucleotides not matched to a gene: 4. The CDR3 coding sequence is TGCGCCAGCACGCCAGGGGGCTCTAACTATGGCTACACCTTC. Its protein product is CASTPGGSNYGYTF.

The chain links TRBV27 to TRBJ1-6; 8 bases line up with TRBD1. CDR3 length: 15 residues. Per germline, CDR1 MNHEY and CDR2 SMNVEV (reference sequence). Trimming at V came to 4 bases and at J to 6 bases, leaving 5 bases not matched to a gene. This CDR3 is CASSSTGVSNSPLHF. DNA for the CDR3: TGTGCCAGCAGTTCGACAGGGGTGAGTAATTCACCCCTCCACTTT.

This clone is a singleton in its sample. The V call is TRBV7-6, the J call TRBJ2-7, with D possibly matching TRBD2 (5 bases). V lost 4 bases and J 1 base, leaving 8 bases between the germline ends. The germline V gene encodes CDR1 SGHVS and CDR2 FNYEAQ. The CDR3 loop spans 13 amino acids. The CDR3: CASSSAESYEQYF. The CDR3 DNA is TGTGCCAGCAGCTCAGCGGAGTCCTACGAGCAGTACTTC.

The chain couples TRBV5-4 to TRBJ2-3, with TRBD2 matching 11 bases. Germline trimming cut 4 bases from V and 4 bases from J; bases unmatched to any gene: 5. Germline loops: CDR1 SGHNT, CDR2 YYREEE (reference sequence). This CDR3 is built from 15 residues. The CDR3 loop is CASSPTSGASDTQYF. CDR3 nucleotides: TGTGCCAGCAGCCCGACTAGCGGGGCGTCAGATACGCAGTATTTT.

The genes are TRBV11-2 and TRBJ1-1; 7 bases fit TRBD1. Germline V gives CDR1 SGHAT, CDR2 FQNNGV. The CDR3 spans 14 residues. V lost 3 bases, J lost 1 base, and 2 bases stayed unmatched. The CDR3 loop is CASSFQGGNTEAFF. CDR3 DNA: TGTGCCAGCAGCTTCCAGGGGGGGAACACTGAAGCTTTCTTT.

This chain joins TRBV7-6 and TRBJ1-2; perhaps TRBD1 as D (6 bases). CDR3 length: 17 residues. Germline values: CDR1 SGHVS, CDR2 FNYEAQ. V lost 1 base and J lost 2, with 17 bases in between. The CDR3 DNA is TGTGCCAGCAGCTTAGGGGCGACAGGAGATAGAAACTATGGCTACACCTTC. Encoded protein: CASSLGATGDRNYGYTF.

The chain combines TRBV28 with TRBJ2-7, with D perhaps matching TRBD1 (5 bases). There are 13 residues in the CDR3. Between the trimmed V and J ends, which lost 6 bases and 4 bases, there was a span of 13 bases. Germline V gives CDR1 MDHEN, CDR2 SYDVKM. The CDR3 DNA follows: TGTGCCAGCAGAAAATTAACAGGTTACGAGCAGTACTTC. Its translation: CASRKLTGYEQYF.

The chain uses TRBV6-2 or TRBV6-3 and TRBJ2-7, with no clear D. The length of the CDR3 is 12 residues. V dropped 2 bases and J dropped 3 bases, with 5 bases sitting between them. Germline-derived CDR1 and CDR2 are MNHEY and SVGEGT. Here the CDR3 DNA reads TGTGCCAGCAGTTACAGCATCTACGAGCAGTACTTC. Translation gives CASSYSIYEQYF.